This T cell receptor (beta chain) was sequenced for a study of blood T cell repertoires in COVID-19. Study context: Acute and convalescent COVID-19 samples came from the United States, Italy and Spain. From T cells, B-cell-depleted T cells, or PBMCs came the material, which was cDNA or gDNA.

Authors' methods: Amplification of reference gene primers provided the estimated nucleated cell counts. Measured with immunoSEQ multiplex PCR; TCRdb has only the in-frame clones, and not every one. Clonal size and the V and J genes are those of that table, whereas D and trimming came from the DNA. The sample has approximately 41,000 clones, about 90% seen once. Germline V CDR1 and CDR2: LGHNT, FRNRAP. The junction had 6 bases not matched to a gene; V was cut back by 2 bases and J by 4 bases. This CDR3 region has 15 residues. This receptor was taken from a woman aged 40 to 50 with acute or convalescent COVID-19. The chain combines TRBV12-5 with TRBJ1-2; 8 positions agree with TRBD1. Sequenced input: peripheral blood. The CDR3 bases are TGTGCTAGTGGTTTGACACAGGGGGGGGCCTATGGCTACACCTTC. Protein sequence: CASGLTQGGAYGYTF.